The rows below give T cell receptor beta chains drawn from one sample of a study of cytomegalovirus exposure and HLA in healthy donors. Sequenced by immunoSEQ multiplex PCR; TCRdb stores in-frame clones only, minus some. The sample lists some 120,000 clones, 78% occurring once. Sequencing was performed on PBMCs. These receptors were collected from a woman aged 40-49 years in good health and CMV-seronegative. The CDR3 runs from the conserved cysteine through the conserved F or W. Fields, in order: D gene, J gene, V gene, clone size, CDR3 DNA, CDR3 protein. A D gene is named only where the DNA matches it firmly. Clone size is not always given. Where it is, it says once, few, many or a class for expanded clones.

TRBD2 TRBJ2-2 TRBV28 NA TGTGCCAGCAGCTCGACTGTAGCGGGAGGGAGGGTCGGGGAGCTGTTTTTT CASSSTVAGGRVGELFF
NA TRBJ1-2 TRBV19 once TGTGCCAGTAGTATGATAGTAAGTGATGGCTACACCTTC CASSMIVSDGYTF
TRBD2 TRBJ2-1 TRBV5-1 NA TGCGCCAGCAGCTTGGCCAGCGGGATCAATGAGCAGTTCTTC CASSLASGINEQFF
NA TRBJ1-5 TRBV10-3 NA TGTGCCATCAGTGAGTCGAGAGCTGATCAGCCCCAGCATTTT CAISESRADQPQHF
TRBD2 TRBJ2-7 TRBV6-5 NA TGTACCAGCAGTTACCTGGCGGGAGTTGCCTACGAGCAGTACTTC CTSSYLAGVAYEQYF
TRBD1 TRBJ1-6 TRBV5-1 NA TGCGCCAGCAGCTTGGCCCTCCGCCAGGGGGGAAATTCACCCCTCCACTTT CASSLALRQGGNSPLHF
TRBD2 TRBJ2-1 TRBV10-2 few TGCGCCAGCACCGGGACTAGCGGGGACAATGAGCAGTTCTTC CASTGTSGDNEQFF
NA TRBJ2-3 TRBV7-9 NA TGTGCCAGCAGCCCCCTAGGGGGGGTCACAGATACGCAGTATTTT CASSPLGGVTDTQYF
TRBD1 TRBJ1-4 TRBV2 NA TGTGCCAGCAGGACCGGGACAGGGGACCGCGGGGCGGAAAAACTGTTTTTT CASRTGTGDRGAEKLFF
NA TRBJ2-3 TRBV9 NA TGTGCCAGCAGCGTACAGGGGCCAGATACGCAGTATTTT CASSVQGPDTQYF
NA TRBJ2-3 TRBV13 NA TGTGCCAGCAGCTTAGAGGGGGATGTGACAGATACGCAGTATTTT CASSLEGDVTDTQYF
TRBD2 TRBJ2-1 TRBV6-1 NA TGTGCCAGCAGGTCACGGGGGGGTTCCTACAATGAGCAGTTCTTC CASRSRGGSYNEQFF
TRBD1 TRBJ2-7 TRBV2 NA TGTGCCAGCAGTTCCAGGGGGGCCTTTTGGGACAGGGCTTCCTACGAGCAGTACTTC CASSSRGAFWDRASYEQYF
TRBD1 TRBJ1-6 TRBV28 NA TGTGCCAGCGGACAGGATTTCTATAATTCACCCCTCCACTTT CASGQDFYNSPLHF
NA TRBJ2-2 TRBV10-2 few TGCGCCAGCAGTTCAGTTTCGAACACCGGGGAGCTGTTTTTT CASSSVSNTGELFF
TRBD2 TRBJ2-2 TRBV5-1 NA TGCGCCAGCAGCTCCAGCGGGAGTTCCTACACCGGGGAGCTGTTTTTT CASSSSGSSYTGELFF
NA TRBJ2-7 TRBV7-9 few TGTTCCAGCAGCTTAGGGGCCCGCGTGCAGTACTTC CSSSLGARVQYF
TRBD2 TRBJ2-7 TRBV27 once TGTGCCAGCAGTTTAGGAAGGGTTGGCGGGGGGAGATACGAGCAGTACTTC CASSLGRVGGGRYEQYF
NA TRBJ2-7 TRBV15 NA TGTGCCACCAGCAGAGAGGGCAGTGGCGAGTACGAGCAGTACTTC CATSREGSGEYEQYF
TRBD1 TRBJ2-7 TRBV9 NA TGTGCCAGCAGCGTCAGGACAGGCCTGGGGGAGCAGTACTTC CASSVRTGLGEQYF
TRBD1 TRBJ1-5 TRBV12-5 NA TGTGCTAGTGGTACTGGTACAGGGGGAGCCCAGCATTTT CASGTGTGGAQHF
NA TRBJ2-6 TRBV5-6 NA TGTGCCAGCAGCTTGGTACATTTCTCTGGGGCCAACGGCCTGACTTTC CASSLVHFSGANGLTF
TRBD1 TRBJ1-2 TRBV19 NA TGTGCCAGTCTCCGGGACAGGGGCGGACGAGGCTATGGCTACACCTTC CASLRDRGGRGYGYTF
NA TRBJ2-3 TRBV4-3 NA TGCGCCAGCAGCCAAGCGGGGACATCTCGTAATTCAGATACGCAGTATTTT CASSQAGTSRNSDTQYF
NA TRBJ1-1 TRBV6-5 NA TGTGCCAGCAGTTACCCGGGGGACACTGAAGCTTTCTTT CASSYPGDTEAFF
NA TRBJ1-2 TRBV7-9 NA TGTTCCAGCAGCTTAAATCCAGGGCGGTTCGGTGGCTACACCTTC CSSSLNPGRFGGYTF
TRBD2 TRBJ2-3 TRBV11-2 NA TGTGCCAGCAGCTTAGGGGTAGCGGGAGGGACAGATACGCAGTATTTT CASSLGVAGGTDTQYF
NA TRBJ1-5 TRBV28 NA TGTGCCAGCACCTACTCCTCGGGACAGCCCCAGCATTTT CASTYSSGQPQHF
TRBD1 TRBJ2-3 TRBV4-3 NA TGCGCCAGCAGCCCCGCCGGGACAGGGGTCACAGATACGCAGTATTTT CASSPAGTGVTDTQYF
TRBD2 TRBJ2-2 TRBV5-4 few TGTGCCAGCAGCATCGGACTAGCGGGGCCCACCGGGGAGCTGTTTTTT CASSIGLAGPTGELFF
TRBD1 TRBJ2-1 TRBV5-1 NA TGCGCCAGCAGCCGGGACAGTTACAATGAGCAGTTCTTC CASSRDSYNEQFF
NA TRBJ1-2 TRBV5-1 NA TGCGCCAGCAGCTCACAGGGAAGGGGCTACACCTTC CASSSQGRGYTF
NA TRBJ2-2 TRBV19 NA TGTGCCAGTAGAGACATTACGAACACCGGGGAGCTGTTTTTT CASRDITNTGELFF
NA TRBJ2-5 TRBV10-2 NA TGCGCCAGCAGCTTTAGCGGACAAGAGACCCAGTACTTC CASSFSGQETQYF
TRBD2 TRBJ2-7 TRBV28 NA TGTGCCAGCAGTCGAGTAGCGGGAGAGTACGAGCAGTACTTC CASSRVAGEYEQYF
NA TRBJ1-5 TRBV4-1 NA TGCGCCAGCAGCCACGCGGGACTCATCAATCAGCCCCAGCATTTT CASSHAGLINQPQHF
NA TRBJ2-7 TRBV13 NA TGTGCCAGCAGCTTAGAAGACTCTACGGAGCCCGAGCAGTACTTC CASSLEDSTEPEQYF
NA TRBJ2-2 TRBV28 NA TGTGCCAGCAGTTTCAAATGGGGCAGGGGATGGGCGTTGGGCACCGGGGAGCTGTTTTTT CASSFKWGRGWALGTGELFF
NA TRBJ2-1 TRBV25-1 NA TGTGCCAGTTTGGCCGGTCGGGACAATGAGCAGTTCTTC CASLAGRDNEQFF
NA TRBJ2-3 TRBV5-1 once TGCGCCAGCTGCTCTAGCGACACAGATACGCAGTATTTT CASCSSDTDTQYF
TRBD2 TRBJ2-2 TRBV14 few TGTGCCAGCAGCCAAGACGGCTCTAGCGGGAGTGGGCCCGGGGAGCTGTTTTTT CASSQDGSSGSGPGELFF
TRBD1 TRBJ2-7 TRBV28 NA TGTGCCAGCAGTTTATCCCTCACCCGACAGGGGCTTCCCTACGAGCAGTACTTC CASSLSLTRQGLPYEQYF
TRBD1 TRBJ1-2 TRBV18 few TGTGCCAGCTCACCAGACAGGGAATACGGCTACACCTTC CASSPDREYGYTF
TRBD2 TRBJ2-1 TRBV9 NA TGTGCCAGCAGCTTCGGGACTAGCGGGTACAATGAGCAGTTCTTC CASSFGTSGYNEQFF
NA TRBJ2-1 TRBV27 NA TGTGCCAGTGGAGATTACAATGAGCAGTTCTTC CASGDYNEQFF
NA TRBJ2-3 TRBV27 NA TGTGCCAGCAGTTTAGGAGGTCCTAGCACAGATACGCAGTATTTT CASSLGGPSTDTQYF
TRBD2 TRBJ2-1 TRBV7-3 once TGTGCCAGCGCCAGGGGCGGGAGGTTAGACAATGAGCAGTTCTTC CASARGGRLDNEQFF
NA TRBJ1-1 TRBV5-4 NA TGTGCCAGCAGGATTCCGGGTTCAGTCACTGAAGCTTTCTTT CASRIPGSVTEAFF